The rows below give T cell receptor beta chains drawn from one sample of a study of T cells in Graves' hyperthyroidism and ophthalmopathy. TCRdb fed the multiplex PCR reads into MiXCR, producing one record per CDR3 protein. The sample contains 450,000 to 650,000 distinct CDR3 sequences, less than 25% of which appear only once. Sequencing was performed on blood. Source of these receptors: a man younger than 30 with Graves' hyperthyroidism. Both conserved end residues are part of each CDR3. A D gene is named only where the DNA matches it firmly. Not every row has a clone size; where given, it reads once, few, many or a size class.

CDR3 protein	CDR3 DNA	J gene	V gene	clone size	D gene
CASTPQTGGTYEQYF	TGTGCCAGCACGCCACAGACAGGGGGAACCTACGAGCAGTACTTC	TRBJ2-7	TRBV7-2	few	TRBD1
CASSFMDRPYEQYF	TGTGCCAGCAGTTTCATGGACAGACCCTACGAGCAGTACTTC	TRBJ2-7	TRBV28	many	.
CSARESNQPQHF	TGCAGTGCGAGGGAGTCCAATCAGCCCCAGCATTTT	TRBJ1-5	TRBV20-1	many	.
CASSYRTGTGGGEQYF	TGTGCCAGCAGCTATAGAACCGGGACAGGGGGCGGCGAGCAGTACTTC	TRBJ2-7	TRBV27	.	TRBD1
CASSFKKLDEQYF	TGTGCCAGCAGTTTTAAGAAACTCGACGAGCAGTACTTC	TRBJ2-7	TRBV12-3/TRBV12-4	.	.
CASSPRTGFENEQYF	TGTGCCAGCAGCCCCCGTACGGGGTTCGAGAACGAGCAGTACTTC	TRBJ2-7	TRBV7-2	few	.
CASSSRNSNTGKLFF	TGTGCCAGCAGTTCCCGGAACTCGAACACCGGGAAGCTGTTTTTT	TRBJ2-2	TRBV6-5	many	.
CAWGSGTIYF	TGTGCCTGGGGGTCTGGCACCATATATTTT	TRBJ1-3	TRBV30	.	.
CASSPKRGPNYGYTF	TGTGCCAGCAGTCCAAAGCGGGGTCCTAACTATGGCTACACCTTC	TRBJ1-2	TRBV6-4	few	.
CASTQDSYTEAFF	TGTGCCAGCACCCAGGACTCTTACACTGAAGCTTTCTTT	TRBJ1-1	TRBV12-3/TRBV12-4	many	.
CASRPQAGANVLTF	TGTGCCAGCAGACCTCAGGCTGGGGCCAACGTCCTGACTTTC	TRBJ2-6	TRBV6-1	many	.
CASSRPGDRNQPQHF	TGTGCCAGTAGTAGACCGGGAGACAGAAATCAGCCCCAGCATTTT	TRBJ1-5	TRBV19	many	.
CASSYSGDPSYEQYF	TGTGCCAGCAGTTACTCTGGGGATCCCTCCTACGAGCAGTACTTC	TRBJ2-7	TRBV6-5	many	.
CASSQDQGTEAFF	TGTGCCAGCAGCCAAGATCAAGGTACTGAAGCTTTCTTT	TRBJ1-1	TRBV4-2	.	.
CASRAQGAGSPLHF	TGTGCCAGCAGAGCACAGGGGGCAGGTTCACCCCTCCACTTT	TRBJ1-6	TRBV2	many	TRBD1
CASRAQGVNYGYTF	TGCGCCAGCAGGGCACAGGGGGTGAACTATGGCTACACCTTC	TRBJ1-2	TRBV10-2	many	TRBD1
CASSMGGHPYEQYF	TGTGCCAGTAGTATGGGGGGACACCCCTACGAGCAGTACTTC	TRBJ2-7	TRBV19	many	.
CASSPFRQVANTGELFF	TGTGCCAGCAGTCCGTTTAGACAGGTAGCGAACACCGGGGAGCTGTTTTTT	TRBJ2-2	TRBV6-4	many	.
CASSQGEEAGF	TGTGCCAGCAGCCAGGGGGAGGAAGCCGGCTTC	TRBJ2-7	TRBV11-1	many	.
CASSPQTGSPLHF	TGTGCCAGCAGTCCCCAGACTGGATCACCCCTCCACTTT	TRBJ1-6	TRBV27	once	.
CASGVTGGTEAFF	TGTGCCAGCGGTGTGACAGGTGGGACTGAAGCTTTCTTT	TRBJ1-1	TRBV28	.	.
CASSLGLAGTGETQYF	TGTGCCAGCAGCTTAGGGCTCGCCGGGACCGGGGAGACCCAGTACTTC	TRBJ2-5	TRBV11-3	.	.
CSAASYEQYF	TGCAGTGCTGCTTCCTACGAGCAGTACTTC	TRBJ2-7	TRBV20-1	many	.
CASRNRDIYGYTF	TGTGCCAGCAGGAACCGGGACATATACGGCTACACCTTC	TRBJ1-2	TRBV6-1	many	.
CASSLWRRGLQETQYF	TGTGCCAGCAGTTTATGGCGTAGGGGGCTACAAGAGACCCAGTACTTC	TRBJ2-5	TRBV28	many	TRBD1
CASSSIRTDTYGYTF	TGTGCCAGCAGCTCCATAAGGACAGACACCTATGGCTACACCTTC	TRBJ1-2	TRBV5-6	few	.
CASSRDTDYEQYF	TGTGCCAGCAGTAGGGACACAGACTACGAGCAGTACTTC	TRBJ2-7	TRBV6-1	few	.
CASSALPSGGAAGELFF	TGTGCCAGCAGTGCCCTACCTAGCGGGGGGGCGGCCGGGGAGCTGTTTTTT	TRBJ2-2	TRBV6-1	many	TRBD2
CASGLGLAGEETQYF	TGTGCTAGTGGACTCGGACTAGCGGGAGAAGAGACCCAGTACTTC	TRBJ2-5	TRBV12-5	.	TRBD2
CASSELAGARETQYF	TGTGCCAGCAGTGAACTAGCGGGGGCTCGAGAGACCCAGTACTTC	TRBJ2-5	TRBV6-1	many	TRBD2
CASSPRQGATSYEQYF	TGTGCCAGCTCACCACGACAGGGCGCAACCTCCTACGAGCAGTACTTC	TRBJ2-7	TRBV18	.	TRBD1
CASSLEDRSGSFF	TGCGCCAGCAGCTTGGAGGACAGGAGTGGGTCTTTCTTT	TRBJ1-1	TRBV5-1	many	TRBD1
CASSGWTGPGNTIYF	TGCGCCAGCAGCGGCTGGACAGGGCCAGGAAACACCATATATTTT	TRBJ1-3	TRBV5-1	.	TRBD1
CASSIKRGVLGPGANVLTF	TGTGCCAGCAGCATTAAACGGGGGGTACTTGGCCCTGGGGCCAACGTCCTGACTTTC	TRBJ2-6	TRBV7-3	.	TRBD2
CSAREAEGRYTF	TGCAGTGCAAGAGAGGCCGAAGGACGCTACACCTTC	TRBJ1-2	TRBV20-1	.	.
CASSLRGSLSELETQYF	TGCGCCAGCAGCCTAAGAGGTTCGCTGTCGGAGTTAGAGACCCAGTACTTC	TRBJ2-5	TRBV4-1	.	.
CSAEGLAGARSSGELFF	TGCAGTGCTGAGGGACTAGCGGGGGCCAGGTCATCCGGGGAGCTGTTTTTT	TRBJ2-2	TRBV20-1	many	TRBD2
CASRVGLAGGQTQYF	TGTGCCAGCCGAGTGGGACTAGCGGGGGGTCAGACCCAGTACTTC	TRBJ2-5	TRBV6-1	many	TRBD2